One sample yielded the 22 T cell receptor beta chains listed below, sequenced in a study of T-cell memory formation after mild COVID-19. MiXCR, run by TCRdb on the 5' RACE reads, gives a single entry per CDR3 protein. There are roughly 610,000 distinct CDR3 sequences in the sample; 17% occur only once, and roughly 8.2% lies in the top ten. Sequencing was carried out using PBMCs or a T cell subset sorted from them (not recorded which). The receptor set was obtained from an adult woman who had mild COVID-19 (a few samples of this study predate the infection). Cell type and time point are not known.

This clonotype showed up many times. The CDR3 sequence: CASSAKTYEQYF. CDR3 coding DNA: TGTGCCAGCTCCGCGAAGACCTACGAGCAGTACTTC. J is TRBJ2-7 and V is TRBV25-1; D gene ambiguous. V lost 8 bases and J lost 2, with 10 bases in between. Germline V gene sequence: CDR1 MGHDK, CDR2 SYGVNS. The CDR3 extends over 12 amino acids.

This clonotype was seen only a few times. The V and J genes are TRBV10-3 and TRBJ2-1; 9 bases line up with TRBD2. CDR1 is ENHRY, CDR2 SYGVKD, per germline. V dropped 4 bases and J dropped 0; count of bases not matched to a gene: 1. CDR3 length equals 15 residues. CDR3 coding DNA: TGTGCCATCAGTGTTAGCGGGGGCTCCTACAATGAGCAGTTCTTC. This codes for CAISVSGGSYNEQFF.

The table lists this clonotype with many counts. The genes are TRBV10-3 and TRBJ2-5, with 7 bases lining up with TRBD2. Per germline, CDR1 ENHRY and CDR2 SYGVKD. The CDR3 sequence is 13 residues long. V was pared by 10 bases and J by 3 bases, with 8 bases of the junction left unmatched. CDR3 DNA: TGTGCCACCGGCAGCGGGGCTGAAGAGACCCAGTACTTC. It translates to CATGSGAEETQYF.

The genes are TRBV5-1 and TRBJ1-2; TRBD1 might be the D (5 bases). Germline V gives CDR1 SGHRS, CDR2 YFSETQ. Trimming removed 4 bases from V and 2 bases from J, with 12 bases in between. There are 14 residues in the CDR3. The DNA for the CDR3 is TGCGCCAGCAGCGACGGGACCGCCAACTATGGCTACACCTTC. This gives the protein CASSDGTANYGYTF.

This chain joins TRBV25-1 and TRBJ2-7; D perhaps matches TRBD1 (7 bases). Trimming cost V 2 bases and J 3 bases, with 17 bases left between them. The CDR3 contains 16 residues. The V gene's germline CDR1 is MGHDK and CDR2 SYGVNS. CDR3 region: CASSERWRGRFYEQYF. The CDR3 DNA sequence: TGTGCCAGCAGTGAAAGATGGAGGGGGCGCTTCTACGAGCAGTACTTC.

This clonotype was seen only a few times. This rearrangement joins TRBV20-1 to TRBJ2-2, with 7 bases identical to TRBD2. This CDR3 comprises 15 residues. V dropped 6 bases and J dropped 0; count of bases not matched to a gene: 7. CDR1 DFQATT and CDR2 SNEGSKA come from the germline V gene (reference sequence). The CDR3 region is CSAPGLVANTGELFF. The CDR3 DNA is TGCAGTGCCCCTGGACTAGTTGCGAACACCGGGGAGCTGTTTTTT.

In nucleotides, the CDR3 is TGTGCCAGCAGTGCGGTTATGAACACTGAAGCTTTCTTT. Residues: CASSAVMNTEAFF. The chain has TRBV6-1 and TRBJ1-1; D unclear. Trimming took 4 bases from V and 0 from J, leaving 6 bases between them. CDR1 MNHNS and CDR2 SASEGT come from the germline V gene. The CDR3 loop spans 13 amino acids.

The chain joins TRBV7-2 to TRBJ1-5; D call uncertain. Germline CDR1 reads SGHTA; CDR2 reads FQGNSA. Trimming took off 2 bases at V and 6 bases at J, with 14 bases between the two ends. This CDR3 contains 15 residues. Here the CDR3 reads CASSLITAVPQPQHF. The CDR3 DNA follows: TGTGCCAGCAGCTTAATAACGGCCGTTCCTCAGCCCCAGCATTTT.

The table lists this clonotype with a few counts. The gene calls are TRBV12-3 or TRBV12-4 and TRBJ2-5; D perhaps matches TRBD1 (6 bases). With 6 bases removed from V and 2 bases from J, the gap between germline ends came to 25 bases. The length of the CDR3 is 18 residues. The CDR3 reads CASRPRSFMLDSQETQYF. DNA for the CDR3: TGTGCCAGCAGACCTCGCTCGTTTATGTTGGACAGTCAAGAGACCCAGTACTTC.

The sample holds a few counts of this clonotype. The rearrangement joins TRBV12-3 or TRBV12-4 to TRBJ1-2, with D tentatively TRBD1 (6 bases). V was trimmed by 5 bases and J by 7 bases, leaving 17 bases between them. This CDR3 contains 14 residues. The CDR3 region has the DNA TGTGCCAGCAGTGGTAGGACAGTTACCGCTGGCTACACCTTC. Translation gives CASSGRTVTAGYTF.

The V gene is TRBV4-2, the J gene TRBJ2-1, with TRBD2 identical over 13 bases. Germline assignment: CDR1 LGHNA and CDR2 YNFKEQ. The CDR3 is 19 residues long. J lost 4 bases, V lost 7 bases, and 16 bases had no gene match. The CDR3 DNA reads as TGTGCCAGCAACCGACTAGCGGGAGGCCTTACGAGGAGATACAATGAGCAGTTCTTC. Translated, it gives CASNRLAGGLTRRYNEQFF.

The V call is TRBV15, the J call TRBJ2-3; D remains unclear. CDR3 length: 15 amino acids. Germline V gives CDR1 LNHNV, CDR2 YYDKDF (reference sequence). Trimming removed 4 bases at V and 1 base at J, with 12 bases between. The DNA of the CDR3 is TGTGCCACCAGCACTAGGGTGGGTGGCACAGATACGCAGTATTTT. Translating it yields CATSTRVGGTDTQYF. Full variable domain (remainder filled in from reference TRBV15 and TRBJ2-3): DAMVIQNPRYQVTQFGKPVTLSCSQTLNHNVMYWYQQKSSQAPKLLFHYYDKDFNNEADTPDNFQSRRPNTSFCFLDIRSPGLGDTAMYLCATSTRVGGTDTQYFGPGTRLTVL.

In this sample, this clonotype turned up a few times. The chain joins TRBV3-1 to TRBJ2-3; TRBD2 agrees at 12 bases. This CDR3 has 19 amino acids. V lost 4 bases and J lost 0; bases outside the gene matches: 11. Germline CDR1 and CDR2: LGHDT and YNNKEL (reference sequence). The CDR3 DNA is TGTGCCAGCAGCCCAGGTCGACTAGCGGGGGCGCCTAGCACAGATACGCAGTATTTT. This sequence encodes CASSPGRLAGAPSTDTQYF.

The chain uses TRBV6-4 and TRBJ2-1; perhaps TRBD2 as D (6 bases). V lost 4 bases and J 0 bases, leaving 13 bases between the germline ends. The germline gives CDR1 MRHNA, CDR2 SNTAGT. The length of the CDR3 is 16 residues. In nucleotides, the CDR3 is TGTGCCAGCAGTGTAGATCCCGGGAGCTCCTACAATGAGCAGTTCTTC. This translates into CASSVDPGSSYNEQFF.

This clonotype was detected only a few times. This chain links TRBV7-3 with TRBJ2-1; possibly TRBD1 for D (6 bases). With 6 bases removed from V and 13 bases from J, the gap between germline ends came to 19 bases. There are 13 residues in the CDR3. Germline V gene data show CDR1 as SGHTA and CDR2 as FQGTGA. The chain's CDR3 is CASSPQQGLAQFF. The CDR3, as DNA: TGTGCCAGCAGTCCCCAGCAGGGGCTTGCCCAGTTCTTC.

This clonotype was observed a few times. The V call is TRBV7-8, the J call TRBJ1-5; 7 bases fit TRBD1. Germline CDR1 SGHVS, CDR2 FQNEAQ. The CDR3 runs to 14 residues. The trim removed 5 bases at V and 7 bases at J, leaving 8 bases unmatched. CDR3 coding DNA: TGTGCCAGCAGCCCAGGCAGGGGGAGGCAGCCCCAGCATTTT. It translates to CASSPGRGRQPQHF. The entire variable domain, with the rest obtained from reference TRBV7-8 and TRBJ1-5, is as follows: GAGVSQSPRYKVAKRGQDVALRCDPISGHVSLFWYQQALGQGPEFLTYFQNEAQLDKSGLPSDRFFAERPEGSVSTLKIQRTQQEDSAVYLCASSPGRGRQPQHFGDGTRLSIL.

There are a few counts of this clonotype. V and J are TRBV5-1 and TRBJ2-1; 8 bases agree with TRBD2. The V gene's germline CDR1 is SGHRS and CDR2 YFSETQ. The length of the CDR3 is 16 residues. The ends lost 0 bases at V and 4 bases at J; junction bases unmatched: 6. The CDR3 is CASSLVVAGPYNEQFF. CDR3 DNA sequence: TGCGCCAGCAGCTTGGTAGTAGCGGGGCCTTACAATGAGCAGTTCTTC. The full variable domain, its missing parts supplied by reference TRBV5-1 and TRBJ2-1, is KAGVTQTPRYLIKTRGQQVTLSCSPISGHRSVSWYQQTPGQGLQFLFEYFSETQRNKGNFPGRFSGRQFSNSRSEMNVSTLELGDSALYLCASSLVVAGPYNEQFFGPGTRLTVL.

The chain uses TRBV5-1 and TRBJ2-3, with TRBD2 matching over 8 bases. This CDR3 has 16 residues. V lost 3 bases and J lost 4; bases outside the gene matches: 10. The V gene's germline CDR1 is SGHRS and CDR2 YFSETQ. The CDR3 here is CASSSSGLAGADTQYF. For the CDR3, the DNA is TGCGCCAGCAGCTCGTCTGGACTAGCAGGGGCAGATACGCAGTATTTT.

The chain couples TRBV12-3 or TRBV12-4 to TRBJ2-5, with D tentatively TRBD1 or TRBD2 (6 bases each). V lost 5 bases and J lost 1, with 20 bases in between. The CDR3 covers 17 residues. The DNA for the CDR3 is TGTGCCAGCAGTCCAGCCAGGGCCAGGGGAGGCCAAGAGACCCAGTACTTC. Translation: CASSPARARGGQETQYF.

This clonotype was detected a few times. The genes are TRBV4-1 and TRBJ2-3; possible D gene TRBD1, 6 bases. The germline V gene encodes CDR1 MGHRA and CDR2 YSYEKL. With 6 bases removed from V and 4 bases from J, the gap between germline ends came to 11 bases. The length of the CDR3 is 13 residues. The DNA of the CDR3 is TGCGCCAGCAGAAAGGACAGTTCAGATACGCAGTATTTT. Residues: CASRKDSSDTQYF.

The CDR3 DNA follows: TGTGCCAGCAGTTCACAGGGGATCACTGAAGCTTTCTTT. Its protein is CASSSQGITEAFF. The chain has TRBV27 and TRBJ1-1; 7 bases align to TRBD1. The CDR3 sequence is 13 residues long. Germline V lookup: CDR1 MNHEY, CDR2 SMNVEV (reference sequence). V shed 4 bases and J 4 bases; nucleotides not matched to a gene: 3.

This clonotype was counted a single time. The chain has TRBV7-2 and TRBJ2-7; 8 bases are a match to TRBD2. Germline V gene data show CDR1 as SGHTA and CDR2 as FQGNSA. The CDR3 covers 15 residues. V shed 0 bases, J shed 5 bases, and the junction held 6 bases outside the gene matches. CDR3 amino acids: CASSLAGNSGDEQYF. The CDR3 bases are TGTGCCAGCAGCTTAGCGGGTAATAGCGGGGACGAGCAGTACTTC.